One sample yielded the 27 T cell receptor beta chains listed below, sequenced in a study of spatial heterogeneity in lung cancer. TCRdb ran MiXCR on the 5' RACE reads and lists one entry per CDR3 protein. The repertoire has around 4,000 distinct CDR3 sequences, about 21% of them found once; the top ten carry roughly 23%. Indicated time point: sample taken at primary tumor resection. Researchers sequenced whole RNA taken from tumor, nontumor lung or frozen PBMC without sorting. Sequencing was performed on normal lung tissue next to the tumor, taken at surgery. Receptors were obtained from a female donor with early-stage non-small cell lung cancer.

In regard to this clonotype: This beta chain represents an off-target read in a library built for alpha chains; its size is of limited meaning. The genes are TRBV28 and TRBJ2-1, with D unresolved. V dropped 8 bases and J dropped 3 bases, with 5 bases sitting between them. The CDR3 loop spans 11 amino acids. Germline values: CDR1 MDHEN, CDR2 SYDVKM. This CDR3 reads CASVLYNEQFF. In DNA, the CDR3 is TGTGCCAGCGTCCTCTACAATGAGCAGTTCTTC.

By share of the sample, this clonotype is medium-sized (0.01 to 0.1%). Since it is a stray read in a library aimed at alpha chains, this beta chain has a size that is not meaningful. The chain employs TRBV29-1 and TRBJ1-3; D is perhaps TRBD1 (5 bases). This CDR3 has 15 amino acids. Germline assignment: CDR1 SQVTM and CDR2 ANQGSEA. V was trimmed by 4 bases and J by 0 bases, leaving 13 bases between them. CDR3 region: CSVARGVGSGNTIYF. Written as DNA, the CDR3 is TGCAGCGTTGCAAGAGGGGTGGGCTCTGGAAACACCATATATTTT.

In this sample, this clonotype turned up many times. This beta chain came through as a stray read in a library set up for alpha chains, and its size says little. DNA of the CDR3: TGTGCCAGCAGCCGTGCCGGGACAGGGATTCGAGATACGCAGTATTTT. Residues: CASSRAGTGIRDTQYF. The V and J genes are TRBV14 and TRBJ2-3, with 9 bases lining up with TRBD1. V lost 4 bases and J lost 5; bases outside the gene matches: 10. CDR1 is SGHDN, CDR2 FVKESK, per germline. The CDR3 consists of 16 residues.

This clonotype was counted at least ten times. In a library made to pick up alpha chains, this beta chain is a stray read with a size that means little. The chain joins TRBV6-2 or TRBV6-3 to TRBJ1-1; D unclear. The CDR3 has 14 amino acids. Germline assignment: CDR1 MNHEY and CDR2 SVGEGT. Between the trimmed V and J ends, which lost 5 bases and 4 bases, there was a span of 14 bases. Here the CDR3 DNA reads TGTGCCAGCAGTGGCCCCCGGTGGATCACTGAAGCTTTCTTT. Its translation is CASSGPRWITEAFF.

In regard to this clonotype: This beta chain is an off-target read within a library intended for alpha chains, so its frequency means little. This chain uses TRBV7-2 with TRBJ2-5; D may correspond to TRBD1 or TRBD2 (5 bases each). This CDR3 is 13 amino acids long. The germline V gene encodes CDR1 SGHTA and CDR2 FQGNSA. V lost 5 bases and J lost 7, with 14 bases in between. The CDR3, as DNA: TGTGCCAGCAGCCTGGGGCCCGGAGGGACCCAGTACTTC. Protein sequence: CASSLGPGGTQYF.

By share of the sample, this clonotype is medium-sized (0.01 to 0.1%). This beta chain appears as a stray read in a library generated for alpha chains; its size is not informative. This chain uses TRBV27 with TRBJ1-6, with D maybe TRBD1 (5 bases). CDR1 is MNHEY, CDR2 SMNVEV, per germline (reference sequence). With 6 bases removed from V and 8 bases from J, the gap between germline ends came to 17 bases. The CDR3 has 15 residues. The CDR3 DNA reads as TGTGCCAGCAGATGGGGCGGGTCATTGGATTCACCCCTCCACTTT. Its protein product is CASRWGGSLDSPLHF.

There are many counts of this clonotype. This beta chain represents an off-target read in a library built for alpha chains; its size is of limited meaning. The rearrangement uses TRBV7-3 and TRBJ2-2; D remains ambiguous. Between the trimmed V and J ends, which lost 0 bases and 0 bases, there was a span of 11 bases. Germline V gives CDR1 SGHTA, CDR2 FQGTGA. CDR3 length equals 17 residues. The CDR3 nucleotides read TGTGCCAGCAGCTTAACGTTAACAGAGACGAACACCGGGGAGCTGTTTTTT. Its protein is CASSLTLTETNTGELFF.

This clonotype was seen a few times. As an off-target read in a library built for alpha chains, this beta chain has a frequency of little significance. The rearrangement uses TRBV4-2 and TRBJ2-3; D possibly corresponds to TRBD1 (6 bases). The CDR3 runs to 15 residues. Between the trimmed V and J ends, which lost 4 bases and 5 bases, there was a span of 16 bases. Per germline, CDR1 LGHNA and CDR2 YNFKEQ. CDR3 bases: TGTGCCAGCAGCCCCTCCGATAGGGGGAGAGATACGCAGTATTTT. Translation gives CASSPSDRGRDTQYF.

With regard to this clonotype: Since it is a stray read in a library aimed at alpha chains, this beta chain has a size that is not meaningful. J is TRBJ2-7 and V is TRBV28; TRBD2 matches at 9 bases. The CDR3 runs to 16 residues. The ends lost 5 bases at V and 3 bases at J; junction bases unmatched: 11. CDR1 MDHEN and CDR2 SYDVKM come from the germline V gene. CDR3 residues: CASSTDRLAVHYEQYF. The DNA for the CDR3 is TGTGCCAGCAGTACCGACAGACTAGCGGTTCACTACGAGCAGTACTTC.

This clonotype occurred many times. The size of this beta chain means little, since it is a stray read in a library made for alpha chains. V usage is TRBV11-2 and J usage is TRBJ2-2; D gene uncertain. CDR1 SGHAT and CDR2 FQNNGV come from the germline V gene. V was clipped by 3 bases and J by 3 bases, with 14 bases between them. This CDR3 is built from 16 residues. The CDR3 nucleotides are TGTGCCAGCAGCTTTTATGCCGGACCCTACACCGGGGAGCTGTTTTTT. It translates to CASSFYAGPYTGELFF.

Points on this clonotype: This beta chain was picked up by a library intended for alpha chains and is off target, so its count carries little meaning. CDR3 nucleotides: TGCAGCGTTGACCGGTTCACAGATACGCAGTATTTT. It codes for CSVDRFTDTQYF. The V and J genes are TRBV29-1 and TRBJ2-3; D is uncertain. The V end was cut by 3 bases, the J end by 2 bases, with 6 bases between. This CDR3 contains 12 residues. Germline loops: CDR1 SQVTM, CDR2 ANQGSEA.

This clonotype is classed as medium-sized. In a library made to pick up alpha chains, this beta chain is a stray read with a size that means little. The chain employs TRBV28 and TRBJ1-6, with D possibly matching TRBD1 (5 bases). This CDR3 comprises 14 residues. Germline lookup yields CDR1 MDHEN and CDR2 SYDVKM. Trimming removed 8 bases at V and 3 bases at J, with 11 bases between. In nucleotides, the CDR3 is TGTGCCAGCGGGCGGGACTTCTATAATTCACCCCTCCACTTT. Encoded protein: CASGRDFYNSPLHF.

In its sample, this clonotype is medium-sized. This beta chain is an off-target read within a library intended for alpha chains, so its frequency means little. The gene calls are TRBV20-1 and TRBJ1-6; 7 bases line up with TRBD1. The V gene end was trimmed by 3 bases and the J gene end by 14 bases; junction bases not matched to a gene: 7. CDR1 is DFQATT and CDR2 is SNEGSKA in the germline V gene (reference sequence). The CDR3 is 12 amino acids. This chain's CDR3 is CSARGTEVALHF. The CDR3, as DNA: TGCAGTGCTAGGGGGACAGAGGTGGCCCTCCACTTT.

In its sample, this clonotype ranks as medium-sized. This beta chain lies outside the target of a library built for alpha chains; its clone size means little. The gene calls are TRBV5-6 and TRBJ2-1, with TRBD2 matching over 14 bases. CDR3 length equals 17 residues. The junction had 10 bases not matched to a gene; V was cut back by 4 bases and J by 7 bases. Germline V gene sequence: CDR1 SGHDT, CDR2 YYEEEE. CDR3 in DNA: TGTGCCAGCAGCACCCCCCAGACTAGCGGGGGGGAAAATGAGCAGTTCTTC. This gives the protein CASSTPQTSGGENEQFF.

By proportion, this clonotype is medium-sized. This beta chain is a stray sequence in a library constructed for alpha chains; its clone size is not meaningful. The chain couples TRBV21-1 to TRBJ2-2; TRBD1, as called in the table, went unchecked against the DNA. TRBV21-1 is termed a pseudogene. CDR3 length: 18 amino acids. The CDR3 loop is CASSKERGTAPNTGELFF. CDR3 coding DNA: TGTGCCAGCAGCAAAGAGAGAGGGACAGCCCCGAACACCGGGGAGCTGTTTTTT.

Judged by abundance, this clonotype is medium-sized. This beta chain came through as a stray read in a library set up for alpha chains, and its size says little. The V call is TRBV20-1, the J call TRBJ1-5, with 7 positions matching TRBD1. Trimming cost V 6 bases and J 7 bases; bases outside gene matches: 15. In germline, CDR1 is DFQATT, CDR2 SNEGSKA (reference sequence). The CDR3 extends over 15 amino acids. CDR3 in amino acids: CSAGSDRERDQPQHF. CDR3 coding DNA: TGCAGTGCCGGCTCCGACAGGGAGAGAGACCAGCCCCAGCATTTT.

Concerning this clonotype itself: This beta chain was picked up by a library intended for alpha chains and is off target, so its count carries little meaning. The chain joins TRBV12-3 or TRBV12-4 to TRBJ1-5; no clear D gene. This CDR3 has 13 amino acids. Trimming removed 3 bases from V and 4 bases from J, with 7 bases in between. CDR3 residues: CASSLGLNQPQHF. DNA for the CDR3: TGTGCCAGCAGTTTGGGCTTAAATCAGCCCCAGCATTTT.

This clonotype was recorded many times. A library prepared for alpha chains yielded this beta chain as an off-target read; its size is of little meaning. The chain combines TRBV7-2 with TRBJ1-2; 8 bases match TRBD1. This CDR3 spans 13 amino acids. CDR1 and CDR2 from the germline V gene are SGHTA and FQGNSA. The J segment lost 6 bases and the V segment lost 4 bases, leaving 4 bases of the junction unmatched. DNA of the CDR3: TGTGCCAGCAGCTCGCTGGACAGGGATGGCTACACCTTC. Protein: CASSSLDRDGYTF.

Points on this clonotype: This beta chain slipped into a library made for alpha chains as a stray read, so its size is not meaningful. The CDR3 DNA is TGCGCCAGCAGCTTGGTGGCGGGGGCTGAAAATGAGCAGTTCTTC. Translating it yields CASSLVAGAENEQFF. The chain employs TRBV5-1 and TRBJ2-1; TRBD2 is a possible D gene (7 bases). Trimming shortened V by 0 bases and J by 7 bases, and 14 bases separated the two germline ends. The germline V gene encodes CDR1 SGHRS and CDR2 YFSETQ. This CDR3 is built from 15 residues.

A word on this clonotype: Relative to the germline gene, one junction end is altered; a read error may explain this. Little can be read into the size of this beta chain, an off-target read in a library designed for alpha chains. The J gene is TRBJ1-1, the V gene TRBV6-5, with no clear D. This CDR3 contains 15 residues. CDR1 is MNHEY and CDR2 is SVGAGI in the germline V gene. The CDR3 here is CASSYSETSNTEAFF. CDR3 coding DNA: TGTGCCAGCAGTTACTCGGAGACCTCGAACACCGAAGCTTTCTTT.

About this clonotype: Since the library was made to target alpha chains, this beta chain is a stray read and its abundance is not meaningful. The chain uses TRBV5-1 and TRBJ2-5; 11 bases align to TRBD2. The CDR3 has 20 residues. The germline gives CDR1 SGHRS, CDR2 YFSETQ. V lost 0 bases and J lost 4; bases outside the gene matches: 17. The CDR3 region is CASSLASWASGGPGPETQYF. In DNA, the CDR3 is TGCGCCAGCAGCTTGGCCTCGTGGGCTAGCGGGGGGCCTGGACCAGAGACCCAGTACTTC.

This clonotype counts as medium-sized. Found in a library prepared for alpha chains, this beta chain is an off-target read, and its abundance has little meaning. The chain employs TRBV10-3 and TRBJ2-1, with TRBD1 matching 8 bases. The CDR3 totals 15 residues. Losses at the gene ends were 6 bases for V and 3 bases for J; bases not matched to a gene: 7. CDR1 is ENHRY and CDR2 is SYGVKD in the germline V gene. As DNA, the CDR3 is TGTGCCATCAGAGACAGGGGCAGCGGCTACAATGAGCAGTTCTTC. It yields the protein CAIRDRGSGYNEQFF.

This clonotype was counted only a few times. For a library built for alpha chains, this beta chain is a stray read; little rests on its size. CDR3 protein: CASRVLKRVRGNTEAFF. As DNA, the CDR3 is TGTGCCAGCAGGGTGTTGAAGCGGGTCCGGGGGAACACTGAAGCTTTCTTT. The chain has TRBV5-6 and TRBJ1-1; D call uncertain. The CDR3 is 17 residues long. Trimming removed 5 bases at V and 1 base at J, with 21 bases between. The germline V gene has CDR1 SGHDT and CDR2 YYEEEE.

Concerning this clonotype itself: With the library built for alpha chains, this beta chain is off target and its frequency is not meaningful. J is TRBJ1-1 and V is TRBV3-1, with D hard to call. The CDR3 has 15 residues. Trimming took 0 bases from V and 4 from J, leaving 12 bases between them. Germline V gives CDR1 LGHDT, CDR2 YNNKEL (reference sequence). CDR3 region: CASSQDQRFGTEAFF. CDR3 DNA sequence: TGTGCCAGCAGCCAAGATCAGCGTTTTGGCACTGAAGCTTTCTTT.

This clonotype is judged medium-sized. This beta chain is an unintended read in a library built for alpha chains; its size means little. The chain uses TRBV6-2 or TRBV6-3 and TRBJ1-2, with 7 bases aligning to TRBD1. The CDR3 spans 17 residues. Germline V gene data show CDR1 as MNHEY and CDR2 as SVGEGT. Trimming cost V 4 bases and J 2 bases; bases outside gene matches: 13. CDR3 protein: CASSSRRDSRRNYGYTF. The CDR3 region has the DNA TGTGCCAGCAGTTCCCGTAGGGACAGCCGGAGGAACTATGGCTACACCTTC.

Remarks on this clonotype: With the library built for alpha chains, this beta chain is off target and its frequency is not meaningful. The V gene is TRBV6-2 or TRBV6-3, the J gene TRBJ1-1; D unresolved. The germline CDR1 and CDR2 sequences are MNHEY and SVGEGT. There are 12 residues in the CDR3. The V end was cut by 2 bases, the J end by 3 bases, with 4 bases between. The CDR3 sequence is CASSYSDTEAFF. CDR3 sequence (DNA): TGTGCCAGCAGTTACAGTGACACTGAAGCTTTCTTT.

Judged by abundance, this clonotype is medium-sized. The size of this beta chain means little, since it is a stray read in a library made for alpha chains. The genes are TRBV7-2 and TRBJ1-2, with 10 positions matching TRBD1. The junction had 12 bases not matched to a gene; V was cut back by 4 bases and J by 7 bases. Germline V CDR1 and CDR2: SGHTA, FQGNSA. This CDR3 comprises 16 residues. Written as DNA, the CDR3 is TGTGCCAGCAGCTCCACCCGGGACAGGGGAGTAAGTGGCTACACCTTC. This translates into CASSSTRDRGVSGYTF. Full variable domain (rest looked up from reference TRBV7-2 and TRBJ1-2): GAGVSQSPSNKVTEKGKDVELRCDPISGHTALYWYRQSLGQGLEFLIYFQGNSAPDKSGLPSDRFSAERTGGSVSTLTIQRTQQEDSAVYLCASSSTRDRGVSGYTFGSGTRLTVV.